The 31 T cell receptor beta chains listed next were all sequenced from one sample in a study of Graves' ophthalmopathy and Graves' hyperthyroidism. CDR3 regions of TCR beta were amplified from RNA transcripts. RT-PCR with HTBI primers came first, then second-round multiplex PCR. In TCRdb, the multiplex PCR reads were re-called with MiXCR into one record per CDR3 protein. This sample has around 43,000 distinct CDR3 sequences; over 40% occur once, and the top ten carry about 17%. Sequences were obtained from peripheral blood. These receptors were taken from an adult man with Graves' ophthalmopathy.

This clonotype was seen once. One base away lies a much larger clone, so this may be a sequencing read error. V and J are TRBV6-5 and TRBJ1-1; D is ambiguous. V lost 11 bases, J lost 3 bases, and 22 bases lay in between. CDR1 and CDR2 from the germline V gene are MNHEY and SVGAGI. The CDR3 sequence is 15 residues long. The CDR3 is CAGPIRSPLDTEAFF. The CDR3 DNA reads TGTGCCGGCCCCATACGGAGCCCGCTAGACACTGAAGCTTTCTTT.

The chain joins TRBV19 to TRBJ1-5, with no clear D. Germline CDR1 LNHDA, CDR2 SQIVND (reference sequence). This CDR3 region has 14 residues. V was cut by 7 bases and J by 2 bases, with 12 bases left in between. The CDR3: CASKGQEGNQPQHF. The CDR3 nucleotides read TGTGCCAGTAAGGGCCAGGAGGGCAATCAGCCCCAGCATTTT.

This clonotype was found many times. The gene calls are TRBV6-5 and TRBJ1-1, with a tentative D call TRBD1 (5 bases). Germline V lookup: CDR1 MNHEY, CDR2 SVGAGI. CDR3 size: 14 residues. With 4 bases removed from V and 7 bases from J, the gap between germline ends came to 16 bases. The chain's CDR3 is CASSFSDRRNEAFF. CDR3 nucleotide sequence: TGTGCCAGCAGTTTTTCCGACAGAAGGAATGAAGCTTTCTTT.

By share, this clonotype ranks as medium-sized (0.01 to 0.1%). The V gene is TRBV25-1, the J gene TRBJ2-1; no firm D call. Trimming took off 2 bases at V and 6 bases at J, with 8 bases between the two ends. The CDR3 spans 13 residues. Germline assignment: CDR1 MGHDK and CDR2 SYGVNS. CDR3 protein: CASSELQRNEQFF. The DNA of the CDR3 is TGTGCCAGCAGTGAACTACAACGCAATGAGCAGTTCTTC.

This clonotype showed up just once. At one of its ends the junction is not consistent with the germline gene, which may arise from a read error. V and J are TRBV7-2 and TRBJ2-3; 9 nucleotides line up with TRBD2. Germline CDR1 is SGHTA and CDR2 is FQGNSA. The CDR3 sequence is 16 residues long. The CDR3 loop is CASGLVGGAGGGTQYF. As DNA, the CDR3 is TGTGCCAGCGGCTTAGTAGGCGGGGCGGGGGGGGGTACGCAGTATTTT. Full variable domain (outside the CDR3, taken from reference TRBV7-2 and TRBJ2-3): GAGVSQSPSNKVTEKGKDVELRCDPISGHTALYWYRQSLGQGLEFLIYFQGNSAPDKSGLPSDRFSAERTGGSVSTLTIQRTQQEDSAVYLCASGLVGGAGGGTQYFGPGTRLTVL.

This clonotype was found many times. This sequence joins TRBV5-1 and TRBJ1-1; D is ambiguous. The CDR3 extends over 17 amino acids. V lost 2 bases to trimming and J lost 4 bases, with 21 bases between them. CDR1 is SGHRS and CDR2 is YFSETQ in the germline V gene. The CDR3 DNA sequence: TGCGCCAGCAGCTTCACAGCTTCTGTATTTCGTGTCACTGAAGCTTTCTTT. It codes for CASSFTASVFRVTEAFF.

For the CDR3, the DNA is TGCAGTGCCCCAGAGGGGACACACACTGAAGCTTTCTTT. Translating gives CSAPEGTHTEAFF. This rearrangement joins TRBV20-1 to TRBJ1-1; D is possibly TRBD1 (6 bases). V lost 6 bases and J 3 bases, leaving 14 bases between the germline ends. CDR1 is DFQATT, CDR2 SNEGSKA, per germline (reference sequence). The CDR3 has 13 residues.

The chain uses TRBV29-1 and TRBJ1-5; D not certain. Trimming cost V 6 bases and J 0 bases, with 6 bases left between them. The germline CDR1 and CDR2 sequences are SQVTM and ANQGSEA. This CDR3 region has 12 residues. The CDR3 bases are TGCAGCGTCTCCGGTAGCAATCAGCCCCAGCATTTT. Translated, it gives CSVSGSNQPQHF.

This chain connects TRBV7-2 to TRBJ2-4; D is ambiguous. Germline V CDR1 and CDR2: SGHTA, FQGNSA. This CDR3 contains 12 residues. The V and J ends lost 5 bases and 3 bases respectively, with 5 bases between them. CDR3 bases: TGTGCCAGCAGCGGGTTCAAAAACATTCAGTACTTC. Its protein is CASSGFKNIQYF.

There are many counts of this clonotype. The rearrangement links TRBV7-9 to TRBJ1-1, with 7 bases that match TRBD1. Germline values: CDR1 SEHNR, CDR2 FQNEAQ (reference sequence). With V trimmed by 4 bases and J by 1 base, 6 bases remained unmatched. This CDR3 has 15 residues. For the CDR3, the DNA is TGTGCCAGCAGCTCACCGGGACAGTCGAACACTGAAGCTTTCTTT. Its protein product is CASSSPGQSNTEAFF.

This clonotype came up once. This chain uses TRBV19 with TRBJ2-3; 8 bases fit TRBD1. There are 13 residues in the CDR3. V shed 8 bases and J 3 bases; nucleotides not matched to a gene: 4. The V gene's germline CDR1 is LNHDA and CDR2 SQIVND (reference sequence). CDR3 in DNA: TGTGCCAGTCGGACAGGGATGACAGATACGCAGTATTTT. Amino acids: CASRTGMTDTQYF. Together with reference TRBV19 and TRBJ2-3, the CDR3 gives the full variable domain: DGGITQSPKYLFRKEGQNVTLSCEQNLNHDAMYWYRQDPGQGLRLIYYSQIVNDFQKGDIAEGYSVSREKKESFPLTVTSAQKNPTAFYLCASRTGMTDTQYFGPGTRLTVL.

This clonotype was seen many times. The J gene is TRBJ2-1, the V gene TRBV28; D unresolved. This CDR3 has 13 amino acids. V lost 4 bases and J 7 bases, leaving 11 bases between the germline ends. The germline V gene encodes CDR1 MDHEN and CDR2 SYDVKM. As DNA, the CDR3 is TGTGCCAGCAGTTATGGTATTGGAAATGAGCAGTTCTTC. It specifies CASSYGIGNEQFF. The full variable domain, completed using reference TRBV28 and TRBJ2-1, is DVKVTQSSRYLVKRTGEKVFLECVQDMDHENMFWYRQDPGLGLRLIYFSYDVKMKEKGDIPEGYSVSREKKERFSLILESASTNQTSMYLCASSYGIGNEQFFGPGTRLTVL.

The rearrangement links TRBV15 to TRBJ2-1; the D call may be TRBD1 or TRBD2 (6 bases each). The germline CDR1 and CDR2 sequences are LNHNV and YYDKDF (reference sequence). The ends were cut back, 0 bases at V and 9 bases at J, with 12 bases in the middle. CDR3 length equals 14 residues. The CDR3 loop is CATSRDPGGGEQFF. The DNA for the CDR3 is TGTGCCACCAGCAGAGATCCCGGGGGCGGTGAGCAGTTCTTC.

This chain links TRBV20-1 with TRBJ1-6; no clear D gene. The CDR3 totals 16 residues. Germline V gene lookup returns CDR1 DFQATT and CDR2 SNEGSKA (reference sequence). V gave up 1 base and J gave up 14 bases, with 24 bases separating them. The CDR3 sequence is CSARVEEGVDNPSLHF. For the CDR3, the DNA is TGCAGTGCTAGAGTGGAGGAGGGAGTTGATAATCCATCCCTCCACTTT.

This clonotype has a count of ten or more. The chain has TRBV15 and TRBJ1-4; a possible D gene is TRBD1 (5 bases). CDR3 length equals 16 residues. V was cut by 0 bases and J by 4 bases, with 12 bases left in between. The germline gives CDR1 LNHNV, CDR2 YYDKDF (reference sequence). As DNA, the CDR3 is TGTGCCACCAGCAGAGATAATAGGGGCCGTAATGAAAAACTGTTTTTT. This gives the protein CATSRDNRGRNEKLFF.

This clonotype is medium-sized within its sample. The chain carries TRBV20-1 and TRBJ2-7; D unresolved. Germline CDR1 reads DFQATT; CDR2 reads SNEGSKA (reference sequence). The V gene lost 6 bases and the J gene lost 7 bases, with 13 bases spanning the gap. This CDR3 region has 11 residues. The CDR3 loop is CSARRSDEQYF. CDR3 coding DNA: TGCAGTGCGAGACGAAGTGATGAGCAGTACTTC.

To note about this clonotype: This may arise from a read error, as a much more abundant clone is one base away. V gene TRBV4-2 combines with J gene TRBJ2-4; D ambiguous. CDR1 and CDR2 from the germline V gene are LGHNA and YNFKEQ. The CDR3 is 14 residues long. For the CDR3, the DNA is TGTGCCAGCAGCCAAGGCAAGGACGAAAACATTCGGTACTTC. Protein sequence: CASSQGKDENIRYF.

The chain couples TRBV19 to TRBJ1-6, with D unresolved. The V gene's germline CDR1 is LNHDA and CDR2 SQIVND (reference sequence). This CDR3 spans 15 amino acids. V was trimmed by 6 bases and J by 13 bases, leaving 22 bases between them. CDR3 residues: CASRFSLGANQPLHF. As DNA, the CDR3 is TGTGCCAGTAGGTTTTCGTTGGGAGCGAATCAGCCCCTCCACTTT. Combining the CDR3 with reference TRBV19 and TRBJ1-6 gives the whole variable domain DGGITQSPKYLFRKEGQNVTLSCEQNLNHDAMYWYRQDPGQGLRLIYYSQIVNDFQKGDIAEGYSVSREKKESFPLTVTSAQKNPTAFYLCASRFSLGANQPLHFGNGTRLTVT.

In nucleotides, the CDR3 is TGTGCCACCAGCAGAAGACAGGGGACGAGGAAGACCCAGCATTTT. It yields the protein CATSRRQGTRKTQHF. The rearrangement joins TRBV15 to TRBJ1-5; 8 nucleotides match TRBD1. V lost 2 bases to trimming and J lost 11 bases; unmatched junction nucleotides: 11. The CDR3 contains 15 residues. CDR1 is LNHNV, CDR2 YYDKDF, per germline (reference sequence).

The CDR3 is CASSVGTAWDTQYF. The CDR3 DNA follows: TGCGCCAGCAGCGTTGGGACAGCTTGGGATACGCAGTATTTT. J is TRBJ2-3 and V is TRBV10-1; 7 bases fit TRBD1. Germline assignment: CDR1 WNHNN and CDR2 SYGVQD (reference sequence). The ends lost 6 bases at V and 6 bases at J; junction bases unmatched: 9. This CDR3 has 14 residues.

This clonotype was seen repeatedly, ten times or more. A read error may explain this, as a much larger clone is one base away. The chain combines TRBV9 with TRBJ2-5, with 9 bases lining up with TRBD2. CDR1 is SGDLS, CDR2 YYNGEE, per germline. The CDR3 totals 16 residues. The CDR3 DNA is TGTGCCAGCAGCGGCCGACTAGCGGAGACCCAAGAGGCCCAGTACTTC. It yields the protein CASSGRLAETQEAQYF.

This chain connects TRBV7-6 to TRBJ2-5, with 15 nucleotides matching TRBD2. The CDR3 is 16 amino acids. V trimming: 6 bases; J trimming: 2 bases; junction bases outside the gene matches: 4. CDR1 and CDR2 from the germline V gene are SGHVS and FNYEAQ. Written as DNA, the CDR3 is TGTGCCAGCAGTTTGGGACTAGCGGGAGGACAAGAGACCCAGTACTTC. The encoded protein is CASSLGLAGGQETQYF.

J is TRBJ2-1 and V is TRBV2; 10 bases are shared with TRBD2. Germline V gene data show CDR1 as SNHLY and CDR2 as FYNNEI. J was trimmed by 7 bases and V by 7 bases; bases with no gene match: 4. The CDR3 runs to 13 residues. The CDR3, as DNA: TGTGCCAGCAATGGACTAGCGGCGAATGAGCAGTTCTTC. Its protein is CASNGLAANEQFF.

This clonotype has ten or more counts. The chain joins TRBV5-1 to TRBJ2-7; D possibly uses TRBD1 or TRBD2 (6 bases each). This CDR3 is 15 amino acids long. Germline V gene sequence: CDR1 SGHRS, CDR2 YFSETQ. V was clipped by 0 bases and J by 5 bases, with 15 bases between them. CDR3 sequence reads: CASSLVQGRGNEQYF. DNA for the CDR3: TGCGCCAGCAGCTTGGTCCAGGGGCGCGGGAACGAGCAGTACTTC.

The sample holds many counts of this clonotype. The chain is built from TRBV28 and TRBJ2-7, with 8 bases lining up with TRBD1. The CDR3 has 14 amino acids. With 4 bases clipped from V and 1 base from J, the junction kept 3 bases outside the gene matches. Germline-derived CDR1 and CDR2 are MDHEN and SYDVKM. CDR3 residues: CASSYWTGSYEQYF. CDR3 DNA sequence: TGTGCCAGCAGTTATTGGACAGGGTCCTACGAGCAGTACTTC.

This clonotype was seen many times. The chain joins TRBV19 to TRBJ2-2; 7 positions agree with TRBD1. This CDR3 region has 15 residues. CDR1 LNHDA and CDR2 SQIVND come from the germline V gene (reference sequence). With 7 bases clipped from V and 2 bases from J, the junction kept 7 bases outside the gene matches. CDR3 nucleotides: TGTGCCAGTACCCTGGGACAGACCAACACCGGGGAGCTGTTTTTT. Translating it yields CASTLGQTNTGELFF.

This chain connects TRBV7-9 to TRBJ2-2, with TRBD1 as a possible D gene (6 bases). Per germline, CDR1 SEHNR and CDR2 FQNEAQ (reference sequence). This CDR3 spans 16 amino acids. Deletions cut 3 bases from V and 0 bases from J, with 11 bases between. CDR3 region: CASSLAGTSNTGELFF. DNA for the CDR3: TGTGCCAGCAGCTTGGCTGGGACATCGAACACCGGGGAGCTGTTTTTT.

Note on this clonotype: One junction end does not reproduce the germline sequence, and a read error may be involved. The chain has TRBV4-1 and TRBJ2-1, with D possibly being TRBD2 (6 bases). CDR1 and CDR2 from the germline V gene are MGHRA and YSYEKL. The CDR3 loop spans 16 amino acids. The CDR3 reads CASSQVVGLANNEQLF. DNA for the CDR3: TGTGCCAGCAGCCAAGTCGTGGGTCTAGCGAACAATGAGCAGTTATTC.

This clonotype was detected many times. This rearrangement joins TRBV7-2 to TRBJ1-3; D ambiguous. Per the germline V gene, CDR1 is SGHTA and CDR2 is FQGNSA. The V end lost 5 bases, the J end lost 0 bases, and 8 bases lay between the germline ends. The CDR3 sequence is 14 residues long. The CDR3, as DNA: TGTGCCAGCAGCAGGACGGTCTCTGGAAACACCATATATTTT. Its translation is CASSRTVSGNTIYF.

This chain connects TRBV24-1 to TRBJ2-5; TRBD1 matches 7 bases. J gave up 4 bases and V 3 bases, and 7 bases lay outside the gene matches. The CDR3 loop spans 15 amino acids. The V gene's germline CDR1 is KGHDR and CDR2 SFDVKD. The chain's CDR3 is CATSDAEGAGETQYF. The CDR3 DNA is TGTGCCACCAGTGATGCAGAGGGGGCGGGAGAGACCCAGTACTTC.

The gene calls are TRBV2 and TRBJ2-6; TRBD2 aligns across 13 bases. CDR3 size: 16 residues. Germline CDR1 SNHLY, CDR2 FYNNEI. The junction had 4 bases not matched to a gene; V was cut back by 9 bases and J by 2 bases. CDR3 coding DNA: TGTGCCAGGACACTAGCGGGGGGGCCTGGGGCCAACGTCCTGACTTTC. Translated: CARTLAGGPGANVLTF. Drawing the rest from reference TRBV2 and TRBJ2-6, the complete variable domain is EPEVTQTPSHQVTQMGQEVILRCVPISNHLYFYWYRQILGQKVEFLVSFYNNEISEKSEIFDDQFSVERPDGSNFTLKIRSTKLEDSAMYFCARTLAGGPGANVLTFGAGSRLTVL.